This TCR beta chain was profiled in a study of post-analysis software for immune sequencing data. Study overall: Secondary progressive, relapsing-remitting and progressive-relapsing multiple sclerosis were among the included disease courses. Overall study results and limits: Pronounced co-clustering by F measure was evident among identically batched samples. In multiple sclerosis, normalized Chao1 diversity was significantly below that of controls. With TRBV5-6, TRBV5-1 and TRBV20-1 included, several TRBV segments were more frequent in patients than in controls.

The V gene lost 6 bases and the J gene lost 7 bases, with 16 bases spanning the gap. This CDR3 has 13 residues. The V gene's germline CDR1 is SNHLY and CDR2 FYNNEI. This clonotype turned up a few times. The antigen remains unidentified. TCR beta libraries were prepared from cDNA with unique molecular identifiers. From the PCR reads, TCRdb called clonotypes with MiXCR, one entry per CDR3 protein. The table lists fewer than 900,000 distinct CDR3 sequences, roughly 50% of them singletons. The receptor was derived from a girl between 5 and 17 years old with multiple sclerosis. The chain has TRBV2 and TRBJ2-7, with a weak D call TRBD2 (5 bases). Sequences were obtained from blood. The CDR3 here is CASRGGRLDEQYF. CDR3 nucleotides: TGTGCCAGCAGAGGCGGGCGCCTCGATGAGCAGTACTTC.